A single T cell receptor beta chain is shown here with its context. The antigen is not known. The CDR3 sequence is 13 residues long. V was shortened by 4 bases and J by 3 bases, with 9 bases between the two germline ends. Germline V gene data show CDR1 as MGHRA and CDR2 as YSYEKL. These data are taken from a study of CD4 T cells in relation to SARS-CoV-2 and coronaviruses. Assay: immunoSEQ multiplex PCR; the TCRdb copy retains only in-frame clones and omits some. The data contain about 21,000 clones, around two thirds of them singletons. Before the COVID-19 pandemic, during about 2011-2019, CD4+ T cells were taken from unexposed donors. After more than eight days of culture, CD4+ T cells were isolated.

The specimen was CD4+ T cells from PBMCs, cultured in vitro. This chain links TRBV4-1 with TRBJ1-2; D gene uncertain. This TCR derives from a human donor in good health. The CDR3 sequence: CASSLREDYGYTF. In nucleotides, the CDR3 is TGCGCCAGCAGCCTCCGTGAGGACTATGGCTACACCTTC.